Presented here are 25 T cell receptor beta chains from one specimen sequenced in a study of blood T cell repertoires in COVID-19. Sequencing was performed with immunoSEQ multiplex PCR; in TCRdb, only in-frame clones are kept and a portion is missing. Of approximately 58,000 clones listed, about 81% are singletons. Sequencing input: peripheral blood. The receptors come from a man aged 60-69 years with COVID-19, enrolled during active disease.

The rearrangement uses TRBV27 and TRBJ2-7; no reliable D call. Deletions cut 11 bases from V and 7 bases from J, with 15 bases between. There are 11 residues in the CDR3. Germline V gene lookup returns CDR1 MNHEY and CDR2 SMNVEV (reference sequence). CDR3 sequence reads: CAARRGGEQYF. The CDR3 bases are TGTGCCGCTCGGAGAGGTGGGGAGCAGTACTTC.

The chain combines TRBV15 with TRBJ2-1; 7 bases line up with TRBD2. CDR1 and CDR2 from the germline V gene are LNHNV and YYDKDF (reference sequence). The CDR3 contains 15 residues. J gave up 9 bases and V 0 bases, and 8 bases lay outside the gene matches. The CDR3 nucleotides are TGTGCCACCAGCAGAGATCCCGAGCGGGGCGCTGAGCAGTTCTTC. Translation: CATSRDPERGAEQFF.

The chain is built from TRBV2 and TRBJ1-2, with D hard to call. The CDR3 is 15 residues long. CDR1 and CDR2 (germline): SNHLY, FYNNEI. Trimming took off 1 base at V and 2 bases at J, with 11 bases between the two ends. The CDR3 DNA is TGTGCCAGCAGTGAAGTTTACAGAACAAACTATGGCTACACCTTC. Protein sequence: CASSEVYRTNYGYTF.

V and J are TRBV6-2 or TRBV6-3 and TRBJ2-6, with no clear D. The CDR3 runs to 14 residues. Germline V gene data show CDR1 as MNHEY and CDR2 as SVGEGT. Trimming left V 6 bases short and J 4 bases short, with 10 bases between. This CDR3 is CASSASVGANVLTF. The CDR3 DNA is TGTGCCAGCAGCGCTAGTGTGGGGGCCAACGTCCTGACTTTC.

The chain is built from TRBV5-1 and TRBJ2-7; D ambiguous. Germline CDR1 is SGHRS and CDR2 is YFSETQ. The CDR3 length is 14 residues. The V and J ends lost 5 bases and 2 bases respectively, with 14 bases between them. The CDR3 DNA reads TGCGCCAGCAGACTTACCGGGTATACCTACGAGCAGTACTTC. Its translation: CASRLTGYTYEQYF.

The count of this clone is one. The chain combines TRBV7-3 with TRBJ1-2; tentatively, D is TRBD1 (6 bases). The CDR3 covers 14 residues. The germline V and J ends were trimmed by 4 bases and 5 bases, with 14 bases remaining between them. Looked up from germline, CDR1 is SGHTA and CDR2 is FQGTGA. This chain's CDR3 is CASSSERGQYGYTF. The CDR3 DNA follows: TGTGCCAGCAGCTCCGAGAGGGGACAATATGGCTACACCTTC.

The chain recombines TRBV3-1 (or the pseudogene TRBV3-2) with TRBJ2-3, with D possibly being TRBD1 (5 bases). Germline CDR1 reads LGHDT; CDR2 reads YNNKEL (reference sequence). CDR3 size: 14 residues. Trimming removed 5 bases from V and 2 bases from J, with 11 bases in between. The CDR3 DNA reads as TGTGCCAGCAGCACACGGACAACCACAGATACGCAGTATTTT. This sequence encodes CASSTRTTTDTQYF.

This clone was observed a handful of times. The chain employs TRBV12-3 or TRBV12-4 and TRBJ1-1; the match to TRBD1 covers 7 bases. The junction had 4 bases not matched to a gene; V was cut back by 9 bases and J by 3 bases. This CDR3 contains 12 residues. The CDR3 region is CASKQGYTEAFF. DNA for the CDR3: TGTGCCAGTAAACAGGGGTACACTGAAGCTTTCTTT.

This clone has just a few counts. The rearrangement links TRBV2 to TRBJ2-1; D may be TRBD1 (6 bases). Deletions cut 2 bases from V and 9 bases from J, with 17 bases between. CDR1 SNHLY and CDR2 FYNNEI come from the germline V gene. The CDR3 length is 15 residues. CDR3 sequence (DNA): TGTGCCAGCAGTGAACCGACAGGCCCCCAGGGTGAGCAGTTCTTC. Its translation is CASSEPTGPQGEQFF.

The chain employs TRBV3-1 (or the pseudogene TRBV3-2) and TRBJ1-5, with TRBD1 as a possible D gene (5 bases). The CDR3 spans 15 residues. V gave up 0 bases and J gave up 7 bases, with 13 bases separating them. The germline V gene encodes CDR1 LGHDT and CDR2 YNNKEL (reference sequence). CDR3 region: CASSQDGGAEQPQHF. CDR3 DNA: TGTGCCAGCAGCCAAGACGGGGGAGCCGAACAGCCCCAGCATTTT.

CDR3 residues: CASSFQDTGTLFSYEQYF. The DNA for the CDR3 is TGTGCCAGCAGCTTCCAGGACACCGGGACACTTTTCTCCTACGAGCAGTACTTC. V usage is TRBV7-9 and J usage is TRBJ2-7, with D possibly TRBD1 on 6 matching bases. Trimming shortened V by 3 bases and J by 0 bases, and 21 bases separated the two germline ends. This CDR3 comprises 18 residues. Germline lookup yields CDR1 SEHNR and CDR2 FQNEAQ (reference sequence).

The chain links TRBV6-5 to TRBJ1-2; 8 bases agree with TRBD1. This CDR3 has 14 residues. Germline CDR1 reads MNHEY; CDR2 reads SVGAGI. Trimming removed 0 bases from V and 8 bases from J; junction bases left unmatched: 5. This chain's CDR3 is CASSYSTGDEGYTF. The DNA for the CDR3 is TGTGCCAGCAGTTACTCGACAGGGGATGAGGGCTACACCTTC.

The chain has TRBV10-3 and TRBJ2-1; TRBD2 aligns across 10 bases. V trimming: 7 bases; J trimming: 5 bases; junction bases outside the gene matches: 5. The length of the CDR3 is 14 residues. CDR1 ENHRY and CDR2 SYGVKD come from the germline V gene. The CDR3 loop is CAITRTSGHNEQFF. CDR3 nucleotide sequence: TGTGCCATCACTCGGACTAGCGGTCACAATGAGCAGTTCTTC.

This clone was recorded a few times. CDR3 coding DNA: TGTGCCAGCAGCTCGGGGGTGAACACTGAAGCTTTCTTT. This sequence encodes CASSSGVNTEAFF. This chain links TRBV5-4 with TRBJ1-1; a possible D gene is TRBD1 (5 bases). This CDR3 is built from 13 residues. Trimming left V 3 bases short and J 0 bases short, with 6 bases between. Germline V gene data show CDR1 as SGHNT and CDR2 as YYREEE (reference sequence).

The chain has TRBV3-1 (or the pseudogene TRBV3-2) and TRBJ1-4; 7 positions agree with TRBD1. Trimming at V came to 4 bases and at J to 5 bases, leaving 4 bases not matched to a gene. Germline V CDR1 and CDR2: LGHDT, YNNKEL (reference sequence). This CDR3 contains 14 residues. The CDR3 spells CASSLRGENEKLFF. CDR3 coding DNA: TGTGCCAGCAGCCTCAGGGGGGAGAATGAAAAACTGTTTTTT.

This sequence joins TRBV10-3 and TRBJ1-3; maybe TRBD1 (5 bases). Germline-derived CDR1 and CDR2 are ENHRY and SYGVKD. The CDR3 is 13 amino acids. Trimming stripped 6 bases from V and 1 base from J, with 7 bases between. In DNA form, the CDR3 reads TGTGCCATCAGCCAGGGATCTGGAAACACCATATATTTT. It codes for CAISQGSGNTIYF.

The genes are TRBV6-6 and TRBJ2-7; a weak D match, TRBD1 (6 bases). This CDR3 has 14 amino acids. CDR1 is MNHNY and CDR2 is SVGAGI in the germline V gene (reference sequence). Trimming removed 6 bases at V and 6 bases at J, with 18 bases between. CDR3: CASRQTSWGLEQYF. CDR3 sequence (DNA): TGTGCCAGCAGACAGACATCCTGGGGGCTCGAGCAGTACTTC.

The J gene is TRBJ1-5, the V gene TRBV5-6; the D is unclear. This CDR3 contains 16 residues. V was shortened by 3 bases and J by 1 base, with 14 bases between the two germline ends. Germline CDR1 and CDR2: SGHDT and YYEEEE. This CDR3 reads CASSSTGRYSNQPQHF. The CDR3 nucleotides read TGTGCCAGCAGCTCCACGGGTCGGTACAGCAATCAGCCCCAGCATTTT. The full variable domain, completed using reference TRBV5-6 and TRBJ1-5, is DAGVTQSPTHLIKTRGQQVTLRCSPKSGHDTVSWYQQALGQGPQFIFQYYEEEERQRGNFPDRFSGHQFPNYSSELNVNALLLGDSALYLCASSSTGRYSNQPQHFGDGTRLSIL.

The genes are TRBV15 and TRBJ2-5; 9 bases agree with TRBD1. V shed 3 bases, J shed 2 bases, and the junction held 7 bases outside the gene matches. Looked up from germline, CDR1 is LNHNV and CDR2 is YYDKDF (reference sequence). The length of the CDR3 is 16 residues. The CDR3 region has the DNA TGTGCCACCAGCAGCTATGAGGGGACAGGGCAAGAGACCCAGTACTTC. It is translated as CATSSYEGTGQETQYF.

With regard to this clone: Its ends do not fully match the called genes, so a read error is possible. J is TRBJ2-7 and V is TRBV12-3 or TRBV12-4; TRBD1 matches 7 bases. The CDR3 is made up of 13 amino acids. The CDR3 is CASSSRRTGPGLF. The CDR3 DNA is TGTGCCAGCAGCAGCCGCCGGACAGGCCCGGGCCTCTTC.

This clone was recorded only once. The V and J genes are TRBV3-1 (or the pseudogene TRBV3-2) and TRBJ2-3; 7 positions match TRBD2. V dropped 7 bases and J dropped 4; count of bases not matched to a gene: 8. The V gene's germline CDR1 is LGHDT and CDR2 YNNKEL (reference sequence). The CDR3 has 14 residues. This CDR3 reads CASKLSGAADTQYF. CDR3 nucleotide sequence: TGTGCCAGCAAATTAAGCGGGGCGGCAGATACGCAGTATTTT.

J is TRBJ1-2 and V is TRBV10-3, with a possible D match to TRBD1 (5 bases). The CDR3 has 13 residues. Looked up from germline, CDR1 is ENHRY and CDR2 is SYGVKD. V lost 5 bases, J lost 8 bases, and 15 bases lay in between. CDR3 protein: CAISQGQIRGYTF. CDR3 DNA sequence: TGTGCCATCAGTCAAGGACAAATAAGGGGCTACACCTTC.

This clone was detected once. The chain recombines TRBV29-1 with TRBJ2-7; D is perhaps TRBD1 (5 bases). This CDR3 is built from 13 residues. CDR1 is SQVTM and CDR2 is ANQGSEA in the germline V gene. V dropped 1 base and J dropped 3 bases, with 10 bases sitting between them. CDR3 DNA sequence: TGCAGCGTTGAAGTACAGGCGCGCTACGAGCAGTACTTC. This codes for CSVEVQARYEQYF.

This clone was recorded once. The V and J genes are TRBV11-3 and TRBJ2-3; possibly TRBD2 for D (7 bases). Germline CDR1 is SGHNT and CDR2 is YENEEA. The V end was cut by 3 bases, the J end by 6 bases, with 10 bases between. This CDR3 region has 13 residues. The CDR3 DNA reads as TGTGCCAGCAGCTTCCGGGGGGCGGATACGCAGTATTTT. Amino acid sequence: CASSFRGADTQYF.

This sequence joins TRBV6-1 and TRBJ2-3; 7 nucleotides line up with TRBD1. V lost 3 bases and J lost 0; bases outside the gene matches: 3. In germline, CDR1 is MNHNS, CDR2 SASEGT. This CDR3 contains 15 residues. This CDR3 reads CASSDGQASTDTQYF. CDR3 sequence (DNA): TGTGCCAGCAGTGATGGACAGGCGAGCACAGATACGCAGTATTTT.